These 26 T cell receptor beta chains share one sample of origin, sequenced in a study of T-cell reconstitution after alpha-beta-depleted transplantation in children. A library of TCRbeta sequences, prepared with unique molecular identifiers, was generated. A single record per CDR3 protein comes from TCRdb applying MiXCR to the PCR reads. The table has more than 450,000 distinct CDR3 sequences, approximately 20% seen once. This material consisted of PBMCs from the stem cell graft donor, taken from the stem cell graft. The receptors shown here come from a human donor who donated a stem cell graft to a child with acute lymphoblastic leukemia.

This clonotype was recorded a few times. The rearrangement uses TRBV6-5 and TRBJ1-6; 10 nucleotides align to TRBD1. This CDR3 comprises 15 residues. J gave up 9 bases and V 2 bases, and 4 bases lay outside the gene matches. Looked up from germline, CDR1 is MNHEY and CDR2 is SVGAGI. The CDR3 region has the DNA TGTGCCAGCAGTTACCGGGGACAGGGGACTTCACCCCTCCACTTT. Its translation: CASSYRGQGTSPLHF.

The gene calls are TRBV12-3 or TRBV12-4 and TRBJ1-5, with a weak D call TRBD1 (5 bases). The CDR3 sequence is 13 residues long. V was pared by 5 bases and J by 5 bases, with 10 bases between. This CDR3 is CASSAGGYQPQHF. The CDR3 region has the DNA TGTGCCAGCAGTGCCGGGGGGTATCAGCCCCAGCATTTT.

The table lists this clonotype with a few counts. CDR3 nucleotide sequence: TGTGCCAGCAGCTCTAGACAGGGGATCGTCTACGAGCAGTACTTC. Its translation: CASSSRQGIVYEQYF. The chain employs TRBV7-2 and TRBJ2-7; 8 bases fit TRBD1. The CDR3 is 15 amino acids. V gave up 4 bases and J gave up 3 bases; unmatched junction bases: 8. Germline V gene sequence: CDR1 SGHTA, CDR2 FQGNSA.

Remarks on this clonotype: As the CDR3 is not closed by the conserved phenylalanine or tryptophan, this likely results from a read error. The limits of the CDR3 on the DNA are not certain, so only TCRdb's listed CDR3 is given. The chain joins TRBV21-1 to TRBJ1-1; the tabulated D call, TRBD1, remains unverified against the DNA. TRBV21-1 is given as a pseudogene. Termini included, the CDR3 measures 15 amino acids. This chain's CDR3 is CASSQGAGAGTEAFL.

The chain recombines TRBV12-5 with TRBJ2-2, with D possibly matching TRBD2 (5 bases). Trimming removed 0 bases at V and 4 bases at J, with 12 bases between. CDR3 length equals 16 residues. CDR1 and CDR2 (germline): LGHNT, FRNRAP. CDR3: CASGLVHSGSTGELFF. As DNA, the CDR3 is TGTGCTAGTGGTTTGGTCCACAGCGGCAGCACCGGGGAGCTGTTTTTT.

This clonotype has more than one count but fewer than ten. V gene TRBV28 combines with J gene TRBJ1-3, with TRBD1 matching over 7 bases. Germline assignment: CDR1 MDHEN and CDR2 SYDVKM. V shed 6 bases and J 1 base; nucleotides not matched to a gene: 3. CDR3 length equals 14 residues. The CDR3 nucleotides read TGTGCCAGCAGGGGGGACAGATCTGGAAACACCATATATTTT. Translated: CASRGDRSGNTIYF.

J is TRBJ2-7 and V is TRBV6-5, with 8 bases that match TRBD1. The CDR3 sequence is 13 residues long. After removal of 3 bases from V and 11 bases from J, the junction contained 9 bases not matched to a gene. Germline loops: CDR1 MNHEY, CDR2 SVGAGI. CDR3 protein: CASSYQGAQAEYF. The CDR3, as DNA: TGTGCCAGCAGTTATCAGGGGGCGCAGGCAGAGTACTTC.

A few counts support this clonotype. The rearrangement links TRBV7-2 to TRBJ2-2, with 11 bases aligning to TRBD2. With 3 bases clipped from V and 3 bases from J, the junction kept 3 bases outside the gene matches. The CDR3 runs 16 residues. Per germline, CDR1 SGHTA and CDR2 FQGNSA. DNA of the CDR3: TGTGCCAGCAGCTTCGGGACTAGCGGTTACACCGGGGAGCTGTTTTTT. Its translation: CASSFGTSGYTGELFF. Based on the CDR3 plus reference TRBV7-2 and TRBJ2-2, the full variable domain is GAGVSQSPSNKVTEKGKDVELRCDPISGHTALYWYRQSLGQGLEFLIYFQGNSAPDKSGLPSDRFSAERTGGSVSTLTIQRTQQEDSAVYLCASSFGTSGYTGELFFGEGSRLTVL.

This clonotype showed up just a few times. This chain uses TRBV27 with TRBJ2-1; 9 bases agree with TRBD2. Germline V gene data show CDR1 as MNHEY and CDR2 as SMNVEV (reference sequence). CDR3 length equals 14 residues. The ends lost 8 bases at V and 4 bases at J; junction bases unmatched: 6. Here the CDR3 DNA reads TGTGCCAGCTGGAGACTAGCGGATTACAATGAGCAGTTCTTC. This encodes CASWRLADYNEQFF.

The chain combines TRBV4-1 with TRBJ1-2; D possibly corresponds to TRBD1 (6 bases). CDR1 and CDR2 from the germline V gene are MGHRA and YSYEKL. V lost 0 bases and J 4 bases, leaving 9 bases between the germline ends. The CDR3 is 14 residues long. The CDR3 DNA reads TGCGCCAGCAGCCAAGATGCAGGGGCCTATGGCTACACCTTC. Translating it yields CASSQDAGAYGYTF.

This clonotype came up a few times. The chain links TRBV29-1 to TRBJ2-5, with D unclear. Germline values: CDR1 SQVTM, CDR2 ANQGSEA. V lost 0 bases and J lost 2, with 1 base in between. The CDR3 totals 11 residues. The chain's CDR3 is CSVEEQETQYF. The DNA of the CDR3 is TGCAGCGTTGAAGAACAAGAGACCCAGTACTTC.

A few counts support this clonotype. The rearrangement joins TRBV10-3 to TRBJ2-3, with 11 nucleotides matching TRBD2. Per germline, CDR1 ENHRY and CDR2 SYGVKD. Trimming took 10 bases from V and 7 from J; bases not matched to a gene: 10. The CDR3 runs 14 residues. The CDR3: CATAFTSGSYTQYF. DNA for the CDR3: TGTGCCACGGCGTTTACTAGCGGGAGTTATACGCAGTATTTT.

This clonotype was seen many times. V usage is TRBV4-1 and J usage is TRBJ2-7; the D is unclear. The CDR3 consists of 13 residues. Germline V gives CDR1 MGHRA, CDR2 YSYEKL. Trimming removed 4 bases from V and 0 bases from J, with 7 bases in between. The CDR3 loop is CASSPPRSYEQYF. The CDR3 nucleotides read TGCGCCAGCAGCCCACCTCGCTCCTACGAGCAGTACTTC.

This chain connects TRBV12-3 or TRBV12-4 to TRBJ1-1; 8 positions match TRBD1. This CDR3 is built from 19 residues. The junction had 20 bases not matched to a gene; V was cut back by 2 bases and J by 6 bases. The CDR3 loop reads CASSLQGALWGISGPEAFF. The CDR3 bases are TGTGCCAGCAGTTTACAGGGGGCCCTGTGGGGCATTAGTGGCCCTGAAGCTTTCTTT.

This rearrangement joins TRBV12-3 or TRBV12-4 to TRBJ2-5; 12 bases align to TRBD2. The junction had 6 bases not matched to a gene; V was cut back by 4 bases and J by 0 bases. There are 17 residues in the CDR3. CDR3 amino acids: CASSSFGLAGYQETQYF. Written as DNA, the CDR3 is TGTGCCAGCAGTTCCTTCGGACTAGCGGGGTACCAAGAGACCCAGTACTTC.

This chain joins TRBV19 and TRBJ2-1; D may be TRBD1 (5 bases). Germline assignment: CDR1 LNHDA and CDR2 SQIVND (reference sequence). This CDR3 is 13 amino acids long. V was shortened by 7 bases and J by 4 bases, with 11 bases between the two germline ends. The CDR3 DNA sequence: TGTGCCAGTACCGACAGTATTTACAATGAGCAGTTCTTC. Protein sequence: CASTDSIYNEQFF.

This clonotype came up a few times. The chain employs TRBV5-1 and TRBJ2-3; possible D gene TRBD2, 6 bases. The CDR3 has 15 amino acids. Germline V lookup: CDR1 SGHRS, CDR2 YFSETQ. The V and J ends lost 2 bases and 0 bases respectively, with 10 bases between them. CDR3: CASSFRGASTDTQYF. The CDR3 nucleotides are TGCGCCAGCAGCTTTCGCGGGGCTAGCACAGATACGCAGTATTTT. The whole variable domain, remainder taken from reference TRBV5-1 and TRBJ2-3, is KAGVTQTPRYLIKTRGQQVTLSCSPISGHRSVSWYQQTPGQGLQFLFEYFSETQRNKGNFPGRFSGRQFSNSRSEMNVSTLELGDSALYLCASSFRGASTDTQYFGPGTRLTVL.

This clonotype was seen more than once but under ten times. J is TRBJ2-1 and V is TRBV5-5; 7 bases fit TRBD1. The CDR3 is 13 amino acids. CDR1 is SGHKS, CDR2 YYEKEE, per germline (reference sequence). V dropped 0 bases and J dropped 9; count of bases not matched to a gene: 3. The CDR3 DNA follows: TGTGCCAGCAGCTTGGACAGGGGCGGTGAGCAGTTCTTC. The encoded protein is CASSLDRGGEQFF.

The rearrangement links TRBV19 to TRBJ2-7; D may be TRBD1 (5 bases). This CDR3 is built from 12 residues. In germline, CDR1 is LNHDA, CDR2 SQIVND (reference sequence). The V end was cut by 5 bases, the J end by 5 bases, with 10 bases between. CDR3 in amino acids: CASSWQGHEQYF. The CDR3 region has the DNA TGTGCCAGTAGTTGGCAGGGCCACGAGCAGTACTTC.

The table lists this clonotype with many counts. The J gene is TRBJ2-1, the V gene TRBV11-2; the D is unclear. Trimming left V 1 base short and J 3 bases short, with 22 bases between. Germline CDR1 is SGHAT and CDR2 is FQNNGV. This CDR3 spans 19 amino acids. CDR3 amino acids: CASSLVLNPPGSFYNEQFF. In DNA, the CDR3 is TGTGCCAGCAGCTTAGTATTAAATCCCCCCGGGTCCTTCTACAATGAGCAGTTCTTC.

The genes are TRBV18 and TRBJ2-1; TRBD2 agrees at 7 bases. The CDR3 extends over 15 amino acids. CDR1 KGHSH and CDR2 LQKENI come from the germline V gene. Unmatched junction bases numbered 7, after V lost 8 bases and J lost 0 bases. The CDR3 coding sequence is TGTGCCAGCAGATTGACTAGCAGCTCCTACAATGAGCAGTTCTTC. Encoded protein: CASRLTSSSYNEQFF.

DNA of the CDR3: TGCAGTGTCAGATCTGGGGACGGAGGCACAGATACGCAGTATTTT. Translating it yields CSVRSGDGGTDTQYF. This chain links TRBV20-1 with TRBJ2-3; D assignment may be TRBD1 or TRBD2 (5 bases each). CDR3 length: 15 residues. Trimming removed 7 bases at V and 1 base at J, with 18 bases between. From germline, CDR1 is DFQATT and CDR2 SNEGSKA (reference sequence).

This clonotype occurred many times. J is TRBJ1-5 and V is TRBV11-2, with D perhaps matching TRBD1 (5 bases). Germline V lookup: CDR1 SGHAT, CDR2 FQNNGV. The V end was cut by 1 base, the J end by 6 bases, with 10 bases between. The CDR3 runs 14 residues. CDR3 in amino acids: CASSLVGAGQPQHF. The CDR3, as DNA: TGTGCCAGCAGCTTAGTAGGGGCCGGTCAGCCCCAGCATTTT.

This clonotype was observed at least ten times. The chain is built from TRBV18 and TRBJ1-2; possible D gene TRBD1, 5 bases. Deletions cut 4 bases from V and 8 bases from J, with 11 bases between. CDR1 KGHSH and CDR2 LQKENI come from the germline V gene. The CDR3 totals 12 residues. The CDR3 loop is CASSLTGEGYTF. CDR3 in DNA: TGTGCCAGCTCACTGACGGGGGAAGGCTACACCTTC.

The chain links TRBV10-3 to TRBJ1-5; D is ambiguous. Between the trimmed V and J ends, which lost 0 bases and 5 bases, there was a span of 5 bases. Germline V lookup: CDR1 ENHRY, CDR2 SYGVKD. The CDR3 has 13 residues. The CDR3 protein is CAISESNYQPQHF. The CDR3 nucleotides read TGTGCCATCAGTGAGTCTAATTATCAGCCCCAGCATTTT.

This clonotype was counted between two and nine times. This chain joins TRBV20-1 and TRBJ2-1, with 8 bases that match TRBD1. The CDR3 spans 15 residues. Germline CDR1 and CDR2: DFQATT and SNEGSKA (reference sequence). V lost 0 bases, J lost 10 bases, and 11 bases stayed unmatched. This CDR3 reads CSARDSLGQAREQFF. The CDR3 nucleotides read TGCAGTGCTAGAGATTCTCTGGGACAGGCACGGGAGCAGTTCTTC.